The T cell receptor beta chain described here comes from a study of blood T cell repertoires in COVID-19. Study at large: Italy, Spain and the United States were the sources of the convalescent and acute COVID-19 samples. Sample material is recorded as cDNA or gDNA derived from T cells, B-cell-depleted T cells, or PBMCs.

The CDR3 runs 15 residues. With 5 bases removed from V and 2 bases from J, the gap between germline ends came to 13 bases. Germline V lookup: CDR1 SEHNR, CDR2 FQNEAQ (reference sequence). In the authors' workflow: Using reference gene primer amplification, nucleated cell counts were estimated. Clones were read by immunoSEQ multiplex PCR, and TCRdb kept only the in-frame ones, dropping some. Clonal size and the V and J genes are those of that table, whereas D and trimming came from the DNA. The sample lists about 150,000 clones; around 85% were seen once. The J gene is TRBJ1-3, the V gene TRBV7-9; D possibly corresponds to TRBD1 (5 bases). The sequence was collected from a woman in her 70s with acute or convalescent COVID-19. The sample comprised peripheral blood. Written as DNA, the CDR3 is TGTGCCAGCAGCCTAGGGGTAGCACCTGGAAACACCATATATTTT. Translating gives CASSLGVAPGNTIYF.